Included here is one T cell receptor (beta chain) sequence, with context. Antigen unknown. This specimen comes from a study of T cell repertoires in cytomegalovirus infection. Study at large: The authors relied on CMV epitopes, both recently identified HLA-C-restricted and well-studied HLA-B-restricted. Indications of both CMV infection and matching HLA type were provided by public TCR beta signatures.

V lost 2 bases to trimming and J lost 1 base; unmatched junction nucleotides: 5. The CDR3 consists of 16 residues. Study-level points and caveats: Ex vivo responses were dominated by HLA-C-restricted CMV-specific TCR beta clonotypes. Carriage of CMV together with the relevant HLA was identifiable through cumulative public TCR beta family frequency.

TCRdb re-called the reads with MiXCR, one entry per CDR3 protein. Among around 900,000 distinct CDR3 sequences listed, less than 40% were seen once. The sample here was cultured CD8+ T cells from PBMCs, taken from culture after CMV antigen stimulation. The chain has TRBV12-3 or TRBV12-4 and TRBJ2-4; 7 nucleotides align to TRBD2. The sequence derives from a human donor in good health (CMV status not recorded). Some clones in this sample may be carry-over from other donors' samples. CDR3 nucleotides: TGTGCCAGCAGTTTATATATCGGGGGGGCCAAAAACATTCAGTACTTC. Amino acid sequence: CASSLYIGGAKNIQYF.